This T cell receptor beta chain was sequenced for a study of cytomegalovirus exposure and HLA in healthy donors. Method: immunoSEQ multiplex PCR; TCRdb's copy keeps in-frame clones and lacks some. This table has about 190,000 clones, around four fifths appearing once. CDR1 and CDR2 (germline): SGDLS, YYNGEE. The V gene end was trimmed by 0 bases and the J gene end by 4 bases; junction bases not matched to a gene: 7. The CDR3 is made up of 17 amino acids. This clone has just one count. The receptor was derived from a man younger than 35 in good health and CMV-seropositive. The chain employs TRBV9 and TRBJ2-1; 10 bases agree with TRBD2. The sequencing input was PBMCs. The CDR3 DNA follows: TGTGCCAGCAGCGTAGGGCGGCTAGCGGGAGTTTACAATGAGCAGTTCTTC. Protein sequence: CASSVGRLAGVYNEQFF.